These 28 T cell receptor beta chains share one sample of origin, sequenced in a study of blood T cell repertoires in COVID-19. Profiled with immunoSEQ multiplex PCR; TCRdb holds only in-frame clones, not every one. The data contain 55,000 to 65,000 clones, roughly 87% of them seen just once; the ten biggest clones take up around 9.1%. The sequenced sample consisted of peripheral blood. All receptors come from a human donor with acute or convalescent COVID-19. The donor label of this sample is uncertain.

The V gene is TRBV7-9, the J gene TRBJ1-4; 7 positions match TRBD1. V shed 6 bases, J shed 5 bases, and the junction held 9 bases outside the gene matches. The germline CDR1 and CDR2 sequences are SEHNR and FQNEAQ (reference sequence). The CDR3 is made up of 15 amino acids. The DNA for the CDR3 is TGTGCCAGCAGATGGGAAGACAGGGAGAATGAAAAACTGTTTTTT. Its protein product is CASRWEDRENEKLFF.

V is TRBV7-9 and J is TRBJ2-2; TRBD2 aligns across 8 bases. With 4 bases clipped from V and 3 bases from J, the junction kept 7 bases outside the gene matches. The CDR3 has 16 residues. Germline CDR1 and CDR2: SEHNR and FQNEAQ (reference sequence). CDR3 nucleotide sequence: TGTGCCAGCAGCTACCAGCGGGGGCCCTACACCGGGGAGCTGTTTTTT. Translating gives CASSYQRGPYTGELFF.

The chain is built from TRBV12-3 or TRBV12-4 and TRBJ2-7; 7 bases line up with TRBD1. The J segment lost 4 bases and the V segment lost 7 bases, leaving 7 bases of the junction unmatched. This CDR3 is 13 amino acids long. This CDR3 is CASKLDRRYEQYF. The CDR3 coding sequence is TGTGCCAGCAAACTGGACAGGAGGTACGAGCAGTACTTC.

This chain connects TRBV9 to TRBJ2-5; a weak D match, TRBD1 (6 bases). The CDR3 contains 15 residues. V lost 0 bases and J lost 1, with 10 bases in between. Germline V lookup: CDR1 SGDLS, CDR2 YYNGEE. The DNA of the CDR3 is TGTGCCAGCAGCGTAGGGGCAGGGGCCCAAGAGACCCAGTACTTC. Translated, it gives CASSVGAGAQETQYF.

In regard to this clone: Other nucleotide sequences from this sample produce the same CDR3. The CDR3 DNA sequence: TGTGCCAGTAGCAGAAGGGGTTCGAACACCGGGGAGCTGTTTTTT. It codes for CASSRRGSNTGELFF. The chain employs TRBV19 and TRBJ2-2, with D maybe TRBD1 (5 bases). The length of the CDR3 is 15 residues. The germline V gene encodes CDR1 LNHDA and CDR2 SQIVND (reference sequence). Deletions cut 6 bases from V and 0 bases from J, with 11 bases between.

The chain links TRBV29-1 to TRBJ2-1; TRBD2 matches at 7 bases. The length of the CDR3 is 14 residues. Germline V gene sequence: CDR1 SQVTM, CDR2 ANQGSEA. V lost 4 bases, J lost 0 bases, and 3 bases stayed unmatched. The DNA for the CDR3 is TGCAGCGTTGTACGCGGGAGCTCCTACAATGAGCAGTTCTTC. It is translated as CSVVRGSSYNEQFF.

This clone came up a few times. CDR3 coding DNA: TGTGCCAGCAGTTCCCTCCCCCTCTCGACAGTGGGGGGGGGAAACACCATATATTTT. Translation gives CASSSLPLSTVGGGNTIYF. V is TRBV27 and J is TRBJ1-3; D may be TRBD1 (5 bases). Germline V lookup: CDR1 MNHEY, CDR2 SMNVEV (reference sequence). The CDR3 covers 19 residues. The V gene lost 4 bases and the J gene lost 4 bases, with 26 bases spanning the gap.

The rearrangement joins TRBV3-1 (or the pseudogene TRBV3-2) to TRBJ2-1; TRBD2 agrees at 11 bases. CDR1 is LGHDT, CDR2 YNNKEL, per germline (reference sequence). This CDR3 is built from 15 residues. Unmatched junction bases numbered 8, after V lost 4 bases and J lost 9 bases. The CDR3 DNA sequence: TGTGCCAGCAGCCCACTAGCGGGAGATGGTAGTGAGCAGTTCTTC. Translated, it gives CASSPLAGDGSEQFF.

The V gene is TRBV5-1, the J gene TRBJ1-1; maybe TRBD1 (6 bases). V was trimmed by 2 bases and J by 1 base, leaving 9 bases between them. CDR1 is SGHRS and CDR2 is YFSETQ in the germline V gene. This CDR3 comprises 14 residues. The CDR3 region has the DNA TGCGCCAGCAGCTTCAAACAGGGGAACACTGAAGCTTTCTTT. It encodes CASSFKQGNTEAFF.

V gene TRBV18 combines with J gene TRBJ2-3; 8 bases line up with TRBD2. Per germline, CDR1 KGHSH and CDR2 LQKENI. This CDR3 comprises 16 residues. V trimming: 1 base; J trimming: 5 bases; junction bases outside the gene matches: 8. CDR3 residues: CASSPRNSGVKDTQYF. CDR3 nucleotide sequence: TGTGCCAGCTCACCACGTAATAGCGGGGTGAAAGATACGCAGTATTTT.

This chain connects TRBV6-6 to TRBJ1-6, with D maybe TRBD1 (5 bases). Trimming shortened V by 6 bases and J by 7 bases, and 19 bases separated the two germline ends. The germline V gene has CDR1 MNHNY and CDR2 SVGAGI (reference sequence). This CDR3 is 16 amino acids long. For the CDR3, the DNA is TGTGCCAGCAGCAACTCCCGTACAGGAAAAAATTCACCCCTCCACTTT. Residues: CASSNSRTGKNSPLHF.

This chain uses TRBV28 with TRBJ2-7, with TRBD1 identical over 8 bases. Per germline, CDR1 MDHEN and CDR2 SYDVKM. The CDR3 is 14 amino acids. V dropped 3 bases and J dropped 5; count of bases not matched to a gene: 6. The CDR3, as DNA: TGTGCCAGCAGTTTGGACAGGGTGGGGAACGAGCAGTACTTC. Residues: CASSLDRVGNEQYF.

This clone was seen only once. This chain links TRBV3-1 (or the pseudogene TRBV3-2) with TRBJ2-1, with 7 positions matching TRBD2. The V gene end was trimmed by 7 bases and the J gene end by 8 bases; junction bases not matched to a gene: 11. The CDR3 is made up of 14 amino acids. The germline V gene has CDR1 LGHDT and CDR2 YNNKEL (reference sequence). The CDR3 DNA follows: TGTGCCAGCACCTTTACGGGAGGTAGGGATGAGCAGTTCTTC. Its protein product is CASTFTGGRDEQFF.

The V call is TRBV19, the J call TRBJ2-2; D might be TRBD1 (6 bases). There are 14 residues in the CDR3. Germline CDR1 reads LNHDA; CDR2 reads SQIVND (reference sequence). Deletions cut 6 bases from V and 1 base from J, with 9 bases between. CDR3 nucleotide sequence: TGTGCCAGTAGCCCGGGACAGAACACCGGGGAGCTGTTTTTT. Amino acids: CASSPGQNTGELFF.

The chain recombines TRBV7-8 with TRBJ2-7; 9 nucleotides line up with TRBD1. The ends lost 4 bases at V and 3 bases at J; junction bases unmatched: 4. CDR3 length: 14 amino acids. The germline gives CDR1 SGHVS, CDR2 FQNEAQ. The CDR3 DNA sequence: TGTGCCAGCAGCTCAGCGGGACAGGGCTACGAGCAGTACTTC. Translated: CASSSAGQGYEQYF.

The CDR3 nucleotides read TGCAGCGTTGATCCGGCGGGCCAACTGACGCAGTATTTT. Amino acids: CSVDPAGQLTQYF. The genes are TRBV29-1 and TRBJ2-3; tentatively, D is TRBD2 (5 bases). In germline, CDR1 is SQVTM, CDR2 ANQGSEA. The CDR3 consists of 13 residues. V was cut by 3 bases and J by 9 bases, with 16 bases left in between.

J is TRBJ2-2 and V is TRBV11-3; TRBD1 aligns across 7 bases. The CDR3 is 16 residues long. Germline CDR1 and CDR2: SGHNT and YENEEA. Trimming removed 5 bases from V and 2 bases from J; junction bases left unmatched: 8. For the CDR3, the DNA is TGTGCCAGCAGCACCAATCGGGACAGAAACACCGGGGAGCTGTTTTTT. It encodes CASSTNRDRNTGELFF.

This chain's CDR3 is CASSSTGRTSPLHF. The DNA for the CDR3 is TGTGCCAGCAGCTCGACAGGGAGGACTTCACCCCTCCACTTT. The rearrangement joins TRBV13 to TRBJ1-6; 7 bases match TRBD1. Trimming at V came to 4 bases and at J to 9 bases, leaving 6 bases not matched to a gene. The CDR3 contains 14 residues. CDR1 PRHDT and CDR2 FYEKMQ come from the germline V gene (reference sequence).

The chain links TRBV11-3 to TRBJ1-1; D perhaps matches TRBD1 (5 bases). The germline CDR1 and CDR2 sequences are SGHNT and YENEEA. The V gene lost 5 bases and the J gene lost 1 base, with 8 bases spanning the gap. This CDR3 has 13 amino acids. The CDR3 bases are TGTGCCAGCAGCCATGACAGGAACACTGAAGCTTTCTTT. Protein product: CASSHDRNTEAFF.

The CDR3 DNA is TGTGCCACCAGCAGAAGGACAGCAACTAATGAAAAACTGTTTTTT. Protein: CATSRRTATNEKLFF. The chain has TRBV15 and TRBJ1-4, with D possibly being TRBD1 (6 bases). The V and J ends lost 2 bases and 0 bases respectively, with 7 bases between them. Germline CDR1 reads LNHNV; CDR2 reads YYDKDF (reference sequence). The CDR3 totals 15 residues.

The V gene is TRBV27, the J gene TRBJ1-3, with D unresolved. V lost 2 bases to trimming and J lost 0 bases, with 14 bases between them. This CDR3 comprises 17 residues. Germline V lookup: CDR1 MNHEY, CDR2 SMNVEV (reference sequence). CDR3 in DNA: TGTGCCAGCAGTTTAGTACCGGTAGGAGGCTCTGGAAACACCATATATTTT. Amino acid sequence: CASSLVPVGGSGNTIYF.

Only a few counts were recorded for this clone. The gene calls are TRBV28 and TRBJ2-7, with 7 positions matching TRBD2. The CDR3 runs 13 residues. The V and J ends lost 6 bases and 4 bases, in that order; junction bases with no gene match: 6. CDR1 is MDHEN and CDR2 is SYDVKM in the germline V gene. In DNA, the CDR3 is TGTGCCAGCAGGACCTTCGGGGGGTACGAGCAGTACGTC. This codes for CASRTFGGYEQYV.

The chain couples TRBV5-4 to TRBJ2-3; TRBD2 might be the D (5 bases). Germline assignment: CDR1 SGHNT and CDR2 YYREEE (reference sequence). Trimming removed 2 bases from V and 3 bases from J, with 19 bases in between. This CDR3 is built from 17 residues. DNA of the CDR3: TGTGCCAGCAGCTTAAGAAGACTACTTTCGGGGACAGATACGCAGTATTTT. Its translation: CASSLRRLLSGTDTQYF.

J is TRBJ1-1 and V is TRBV5-4; D ambiguous. Germline V CDR1 and CDR2: SGHNT, YYREEE (reference sequence). The CDR3 totals 15 residues. V was pared by 3 bases and J by 1 base, with 13 bases between. CDR3 region: CASSSPRGGNTEAFF. As DNA, the CDR3 is TGTGCCAGCAGCTCTCCCCGGGGAGGGAACACTGAAGCTTTCTTT.

This clone came up once. The chain is built from TRBV5-1 and TRBJ2-3, with 10 positions matching TRBD2. Trimming removed 2 bases from V and 7 bases from J; junction bases left unmatched: 4. CDR1 is SGHRS and CDR2 is YFSETQ in the germline V gene. CDR3 size: 14 residues. This chain's CDR3 is CASSLAGGPNTQYF. DNA of the CDR3: TGCGCCAGCAGCTTAGCGGGAGGGCCGAATACGCAGTATTTT.

The chain employs TRBV3-1 (or the pseudogene TRBV3-2) and TRBJ2-5, with 10 bases lining up with TRBD2. The length of the CDR3 is 17 residues. Germline loops: CDR1 LGHDT, CDR2 YNNKEL (reference sequence). With 2 bases clipped from V and 5 bases from J, the junction kept 11 bases outside the gene matches. The CDR3 bases are TGTGCCAGCAGCCAAACCCCCGGACTAGCGGTTTGGGAGACCCAGTACTTC. This codes for CASSQTPGLAVWETQYF.

The V and J genes are TRBV11-2 and TRBJ1-3, with a weak D call TRBD1 (6 bases). Trimming took 1 base from V and 0 from J, leaving 7 bases between them. CDR3 length: 15 residues. Germline V lookup: CDR1 SGHAT, CDR2 FQNNGV. In nucleotides, the CDR3 is TGTGCCAGCAGCTTAGGGACAGCCTCTGGAAACACCATATATTTT. Protein sequence: CASSLGTASGNTIYF.

V usage is TRBV24-1 and J usage is TRBJ2-3; D remains unclear. V was shortened by 1 base and J by 3 bases, with 10 bases between the two germline ends. CDR3 length equals 15 residues. Looked up from germline, CDR1 is KGHDR and CDR2 is SFDVKD. The CDR3 nucleotides read TGTGCCACCAGTGATTTTTTGGGCAGGACAGATACGCAGTATTTT. Residues: CATSDFLGRTDTQYF.